Described below is a single TCR beta chain sequence and its context. Its antigen is not identified. Sequenced by immunoSEQ multiplex PCR; TCRdb stores in-frame clones only, minus some. Of roughly 320,000 clones in the sample, roughly 84% are singletons; the top ten hold 1.5% to 2.5%. The sample belongs to a study of Ad26.COV2.S vaccination and SARS-CoV-2 variants. The overall study: Ad26.COV2.S, an intramuscular injection, was given once or twice 56 days apart. Overall study findings and caveats: The study found higher spike-specific TCR breadth in vaccine than placebo recipients.

The sample's treatment: around 19 received Ad26.COV2.S at low or high dose, single or two shots; roughly five received placebo; per-sample allocation not given. Sample collection was performed on day 63 after the first vaccine or placebo injection. The donor was a Boston adult aged 18-55 years. The TCR comes from a person aged 18-65 years who received the Ad26.COV2.S COVID-19 vaccine or a placebo. Sequenced here: peripheral blood, sampled in a trial of Ad26.COV2.S vaccine versus placebo.

The CDR3 DNA reads TGCGCCAGCAGCTTTTCTCAAGGTACGCAGTATTTT. Protein product: CASSFSQGTQYF. The genes are TRBV5-1 and TRBJ2-3; D gene ambiguous. The CDR3 length is 12 residues. V lost 2 bases and J 8 bases, leaving 9 bases between the germline ends. Germline V gives CDR1 SGHRS, CDR2 YFSETQ.